This T cell receptor beta chain was observed in a study of blood T cell repertoires in COVID-19 (dated by TCRdb to the early 2020s). Broadly, across the study: The collaborator samples originated in the United States, Italy and Spain and spanned the acute and convalescent phases of COVID-19. The prospective study material was composed of cDNA or gDNA derived from T cells, B-cell-depleted T cells, or PBMCs. Deeply sampled blood TCRbeta repertoires from subjects exposed to, actively infected with, or recovered from COVID-19 were included in the dataset. The repertoires were released in a freely available public database meant as a resource for research on the immune response to SARS-CoV-2. The samples were drawn from the first 160 participants of the ongoing ImmuneRACE study and from 1,254 subjects provided by 6 global collaborators. The sample metadata nearly always contained a de-identified subject ID, COVID-19 status, age in years and sex. Where available, HLA class I and class II types were taken from metadata supplied by the sample provider and were not determined by assay-based typing.

What the research found in general, with its limitations: Clinical and demographic metadata were provided uncurated, with the amount varying by source and participant.

On this clone: There is no known antigen for this receptor. Base-call qualities are not available, and no considerably larger clone is one nucleotide away.

In the prospective study, participants were roughly 18 to 95 years old, resided in about 25 geographic areas of the United States, and were enrolled through a virtual design. In the prospective study, participants were assigned to cohorts based on the clinical history participants reported in a screening survey and a study questionnaire. For ImmuneRACE Cohort 3, a participant was defined as recovered based on two consecutive negative NP/OP PCR tests, clearance by a healthcare professional, or resolution of symptoms. In the prospective study, whole blood, serum and a nasopharyngeal or oropharyngeal swab were collected from each participant by mobile phlebotomists. Over an approximately 2-month period, participants in the prospective study had the option of providing additional blood draws and questionnaires. Before DNA extraction, blood samples from the prospective study were shipped at room temperature or frozen.

The CDR3 sequence holds 15 residues, the cysteine and phenylalanine included. The retained sequence is limited to the CDR3, 45 bases, with the frame set at the first base. For this chain, trimming is 5 bases at the V end and 0 bases at the J end, and the number of junction bases without a gene match is 5. The germline V gene sets CDR1 to SQVTM and CDR2 to ANQGSEA. TCRbeta CDR3 regions were amplified from genomic DNA by means of the immunoSEQ Assay, a bias-controlled multiplex PCR. The original pipeline was this. Within the assay, amplification of reference gene primers was used to estimate how many nucleated cells each sample contained. Sequence reads were collapsed and filtered to measure the absolute abundance of every unique TCRbeta CDR3 rearrangement. For each sample, productive Simpson clonality was calculated as the square root of Simpson's diversity index over productive rearrangements. TCRdb carries this immuneACCESS record with in-frame sequences only. Its versions omit some clonotypes, under half of them owing to an unresolved V gene in the studies checked, with the rest unexplained. V, J and clone size derive from that table, while D and trimming were established from the DNA sequence. The sample table lists around 300,000 clones, 87% of them with a count of one. Of the sample, approximately 5.7% falls within the top ten clones.

The source material was PBMCs or T cells enriched from blood (not recorded which). The sequence was collected from a woman in her thirties or forties who had recovered from COVID-19. The receptor chain draws on TRBV29-1 and TRBJ2-2; the junction holds 8 bases that match TRBD2. DNA sequence: TGCAGCGTTCAAACTAGCGGCCCGAACACCGGGGAGCTGTTTTTT. This gives the protein CSVQTSGPNTGELFF.